This T cell receptor beta chain was obtained from a study of blood T cells in healthy people across ages. Study observations and caveats: TCR beta diversity per million T cells fell roughly linearly with age. Without sorted subsets, naive and antigen-experienced compartments could not be conclusively compared.

About this clonotype: Antigen specificity is unknown.

For the second PCR, which ran for about 7 to 11 cycles, a sample-barcoded 5' primer and a J-beta primer mix were used. Each cDNA molecule, via a template-switch adaptor with 12 random nucleotides, was tagged. MiXCR was run by TCRdb on the 5' RACE reads, yielding one entry per CDR3 protein. The sample holds hundreds of thousands of distinct CDR3 sequences; roughly 49% are singletons and the top ten take about a third. Peripheral blood, roughly 11 milliliters per donor, was collected. The CDR3 extends over 14 amino acids. Germline-derived CDR1 and CDR2 are SSHAT and FNYEAQ (reference sequence). Trimming shortened V by 5 bases and J by 3 bases, and 12 bases separated the two germline ends.

This TCR came from a woman aged 60-75 years in good health. The chain combines TRBV7-7 with TRBJ2-3, with no clear D. Specimen: blood. CDR3 nucleotide sequence: TGTGCCAGCAGCCCTTTAGTAGGGACAGATACGCAGTATTTT. It encodes CASSPLVGTDTQYF.